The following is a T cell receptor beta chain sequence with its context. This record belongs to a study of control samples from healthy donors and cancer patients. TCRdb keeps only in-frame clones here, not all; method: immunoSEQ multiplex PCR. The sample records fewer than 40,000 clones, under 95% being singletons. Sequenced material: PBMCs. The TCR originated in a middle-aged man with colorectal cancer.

The chain's CDR3 is CASSIDPGLNTEAFF. DNA of the CDR3: TGTGCCAGTAGTATAGATCCAGGGTTGAACACTGAAGCTTTCTTT. This chain joins TRBV19 and TRBJ1-1, with D possibly TRBD1 on 5 matching bases. V lost 0 bases and J 0 bases, leaving 8 bases between the germline ends. Germline assignment: CDR1 LNHDA and CDR2 SQIVND (reference sequence). The length of the CDR3 is 15 residues.